This is a list of T cell receptor beta chains from one sample in a study of blood T cell repertoires in COVID-19. TCRdb keeps only in-frame clones here, not all; method: immunoSEQ multiplex PCR. The table lists more than 95,000 clones, 85% to 90% of them singletons. Sequencing was carried out using peripheral blood. Receptors originate from a man aged 45-65 years with acute or convalescent COVID-19. CDR3s include the opening cysteine and the closing phenylalanine or tryptophan. A D gene is named only where the DNA matches it firmly. Clone size is given for some rows only: seen once, a few or many times, or a class if the clone is expanded.

v_call,clone_size,d_call,j_call,cdr3_aa,cdr3_nt
TRBV29-1,.,TRBD1,TRBJ1-2,CSVEARDRVTNYGYTF,TGCAGCGTTGAAGCTCGGGACAGGGTGACCAACTATGGCTACACCTTC
TRBV6-5,.,.,TRBJ1-2,CASRVTLYGYTF,TGTGCCAGCCGGGTTACCCTTTATGGCTACACCTTC
TRBV5-6,few,TRBD2,TRBJ2-7,CASSQITSGRAYEQYF,TGTGCCAGCAGCCAAATAACTAGCGGGAGGGCCTACGAGCAGTACTTC
TRBV5-8,.,TRBD1,TRBJ1-6,CASSSGTGRGNSPLHF,TGTGCCAGCAGCTCCGGGACAGGGAGAGGGAATTCACCCCTCCACTTT
TRBV6-5,.,.,TRBJ1-1,CASSLGLGRTEAFF,TGTGCCAGCAGTTTAGGGCTGGGGAGGACTGAAGCTTTCTTT
TRBV4-1,.,.,TRBJ2-1,CASSPSGTSYNEQFF,TGCGCCAGCAGCCCGAGCGGCACTTCCTACAATGAGCAGTTCTTC
TRBV24-1,.,.,TRBJ1-5,CATTNQPQHF,TGTGCCACCACGAATCAGCCCCAGCATTTT
TRBV5-1,.,TRBD1,TRBJ2-1,CASSPVGTDYNEQFF,TGCGCCAGCAGCCCCGTTGGGACAGACTACAATGAGCAGTTCTTC
TRBV19,.,TRBD2,TRBJ2-7,CAASLTSSHEQYF,TGTGCCGCTTCGCTGACTAGCTCCCACGAGCAGTACTTC
TRBV5-4,once,TRBD1,TRBJ1-1,CASSTGTVNTEAFF,TGTGCCAGCAGCACCGGGACAGTGAACACTGAAGCTTTCTTT
TRBV4-1,.,.,TRBJ2-7,CASSTRDTVSYEQYF,TGCGCCAGCAGCACCCGGGACACCGTCTCCTACGAGCAGTACTTC
TRBV27,.,.,TRBJ1-2,CASSLNRNYGYTF,TGTGCCAGCAGTTTAAACAGGAACTATGGCTACACCTTC
TRBV20-1,.,.,TRBJ1-5,CSASRRTRNQPQHF,TGCAGTGCTAGTCGTAGGACACGAAATCAGCCCCAGCATTTT
TRBV29-1,.,.,TRBJ2-7,CSVEVDRAESYEQYF,TGCAGCGTTGAGGTAGACAGAGCCGAGTCCTACGAGCAGTACTTC
TRBV7-2,.,.,TRBJ1-1,CASSSQRLNTEAFF,TGTGCCAGCAGCTCCCAACGGTTGAACACTGAAGCTTTCTTT
TRBV7-9,.,TRBD1,TRBJ2-5,CASSTGSGTGYFGQETQYF,TGTGCCAGCAGCACAGGTTCCGGGACAGGGTATTTCGGTCAAGAGACCCAGTACTTC
TRBV10-2,.,TRBD1,TRBJ1-2,CASSTGVEDYGYTF,TGCGCCAGCAGCACAGGGGTCGAGGACTATGGCTACACCTTC
TRBV7-9,.,.,TRBJ2-2,CASSLGGSNTGELFF,TGTGCCAGCAGCTTGGGGGGTTCGAACACCGGGGAGCTGTTTTTT
TRBV6-5,.,.,TRBJ1-6,CASSYSAYNSPLHF,TGTGCCAGCAGTTACTCGGCATATAATTCACCCCTCCACTTT
TRBV3-1/TRBV3-2,.,TRBD2,TRBJ2-1,CASSLTLAGGFNEQFF,TGTGCCAGCAGCCTGACCCTAGCGGGGGGTTTCAATGAGCAGTTCTTC
TRBV7-2,.,.,TRBJ2-5,CASSSGWTQYF,TGTGCCAGCAGCTCGGGGTGGACCCAGTACTTC
TRBV6-5,once,TRBD2,TRBJ2-7,CASSYASGGAYEQYF,TGTGCCAGCAGTTACGCGAGCGGGGGGGCCTACGAGCAGTACTTC
TRBV14,.,.,TRBJ1-2,CASSQGTAANYGYTF,TGTGCCAGCAGCCAAGGGACTGCAGCTAACTATGGCTACACCTTC
TRBV9,.,.,TRBJ1-1,CAIPLVDRRNTEAFF,TGTGCCATTCCACTTGTCGACAGGAGGAACACTGAAGCTTTCTTT
TRBV6-1,.,TRBD1,TRBJ2-7,CASSEGMGQGAGEQYF,TGTGCCAGCAGTGAAGGAATGGGACAGGGGGCAGGGGAGCAGTACTTC
TRBV24-1,.,.,TRBJ2-2,CATSDWSQGTTGELFF,TGTGCCACCAGTGATTGGAGCCAGGGGACCACCGGGGAGCTGTTTTTT
TRBV11-2,.,.,TRBJ2-2,CACYPRVSNTGELFF,TGTGCCTGCTACCCGAGGGTCTCGAACACCGGGGAGCTGTTTTTT
TRBV7-7,.,.,TRBJ2-5,CASSVTSESKETQYF,TGTGCTAGCAGCGTTACCTCGGAGAGCAAGGAGACCCAGTACTTC
TRBV12-3/TRBV12-4,.,.,TRBJ2-7,CASSPTAGDEQYF,TGTGCCAGCAGCCCTACGGCAGGGGACGAGCAGTACTTC
TRBV7-9,few,.,TRBJ1-3,CASSLALGNTIYF,TGTGCCAGCAGCTTAGCCCTTGGAAACACCATATATTTT
TRBV5-4,.,.,TRBJ1-1,CASSPEAGGAEAFF,TGTGCCAGCAGCCCCGAGGCGGGAGGAGCTGAAGCTTTCTTT
TRBV6-5,once,TRBD1,TRBJ2-7,CASTRTGGIGEQYF,TGTGCCAGCACTAGGACAGGGGGTATAGGCGAGCAGTACTTC
TRBV5-1,.,.,TRBJ1-6,CASSLTGYNSPLHF,TGCGCCAGCAGCTTGACAGGTTATAATTCACCCCTCCACTTT
TRBV5-1,few,TRBD1,TRBJ2-7,CASSAGTGGYEQYF,TGCGCCAGCAGCGCGGGGACAGGGGGTTACGAGCAGTACTTC
TRBV19,.,TRBD1,TRBJ1-5,CASSLQGNQPQHF,TGTGCCAGTAGCCTACAGGGGAATCAGCCCCAGCATTTT
TRBV6-5,.,TRBD2,TRBJ2-1,CASSYHRLARNEQFF,TGTGCCAGCAGTTACCATAGACTAGCTCGAAATGAGCAGTTCTTC
TRBV19,.,.,TRBJ2-3,CASSPQGDTQYF,TGTGCCAGTAGTCCCCAGGGGGATACGCAGTATTTT
TRBV9,.,.,TRBJ1-2,CASSVALGQSNYGYTF,TGTGCCAGCAGCGTAGCGCTCGGACAGTCTAACTATGGCTACACCTTC
TRBV28,.,TRBD2,TRBJ2-2,CASSLVAGGPATGELFF,TGTGCCAGCAGTTTGGTCGCGGGAGGGCCGGCCACCGGGGAGCTGTTTTTT
TRBV6-5,.,.,TRBJ2-1,CASSSPGHGTQFF,TGTGCCAGCAGTTCCCCGGGACATGGTACCCAGTTCTTC
TRBV11-2,.,.,TRBJ2-3,CASSYFGPDTQYF,.
TRBV12-3/TRBV12-4,.,.,TRBJ2-1,CASRTSGGDQFF,TGTGCCAGCAGAACCTCCGGAGGGGACCAGTTCTTC
TRBV12-3/TRBV12-4,.,.,TRBJ1-1,CASSSDSYKEAFF,TGTGCCAGCAGTTCGGACAGCTATAAAGAAGCTTTCTTT
TRBV7-9,.,.,TRBJ1-2,CASSVLSAPGYGYTF,TGTGCCAGCAGCGTTCTGTCGGCTCCAGGGTATGGCTACACCTTC
TRBV30,.,.,TRBJ2-5,CAWSVGGAGQETQYF,TGTGCCTGGAGTGTAGGGGGGGCGGGACAAGAGACCCAGTACTTC
TRBV9,.,TRBD1,TRBJ2-2,CASSVDGQGGYTGELFF,TGTGCCAGCAGCGTAGACGGACAGGGGGGTTATACCGGGGAGCTGTTTTTT
TRBV10-3,.,.,TRBJ2-6,CASQEGFSGANVLTF,TGTGCCAGCCAGGAGGGGTTCTCTGGGGCCAACGTCCTGACTTTC
TRBV2,few,TRBD1,TRBJ1-5,CATKRTGLADSNQPQHF,TGTGCCACCAAGCGGACAGGGCTCGCGGATAGCAATCAGCCCCAGCATTTT
TRBV18,.,TRBD1,TRBJ2-3,CASSPTGGNTDTQYF,TGTGCCAGCTCACCAACAGGGGGCAACACAGATACGCAGTATTTT
TRBV11-3,.,.,TRBJ1-2,CASSSLDKDGYTF,TGTGCCAGCAGCTCCCTTGACAAGGATGGCTACACCTTC
TRBV4-2,.,.,TRBJ1-1,CASSLAGTEAFF,TGTGCCAGCAGCCTTGCCGGCACTGAAGCTTTCTTT
TRBV6-4,.,.,TRBJ1-1,CASKSGIAEAFF,TGTGCCAGCAAATCAGGGATCGCTGAAGCTTTCTTT
TRBV12-3/TRBV12-4,.,TRBD1,TRBJ1-5,CASSSDRGQPQHF,TGTGCCAGCAGCAGTGACAGGGGCCAGCCCCAGCATTTT
TRBV28,.,.,TRBJ2-7,CASSSLGGVYEQYF,TGTGCCAGCAGTTCCTTAGGAGGGGTCTACGAGCAGTACTTC